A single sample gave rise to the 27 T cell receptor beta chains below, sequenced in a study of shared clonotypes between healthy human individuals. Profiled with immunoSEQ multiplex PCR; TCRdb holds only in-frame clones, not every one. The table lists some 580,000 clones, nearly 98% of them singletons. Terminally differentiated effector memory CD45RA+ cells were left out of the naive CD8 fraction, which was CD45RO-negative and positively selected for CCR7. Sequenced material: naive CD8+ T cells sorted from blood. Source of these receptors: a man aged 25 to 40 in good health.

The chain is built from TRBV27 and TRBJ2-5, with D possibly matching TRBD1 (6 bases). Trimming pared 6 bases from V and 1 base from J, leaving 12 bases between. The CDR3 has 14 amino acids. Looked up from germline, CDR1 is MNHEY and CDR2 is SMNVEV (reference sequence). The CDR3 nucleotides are TGTGCCAGCAGCCCCAGGGGCGGCCAAGAGACCCAGTACTTC. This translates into CASSPRGGQETQYF.

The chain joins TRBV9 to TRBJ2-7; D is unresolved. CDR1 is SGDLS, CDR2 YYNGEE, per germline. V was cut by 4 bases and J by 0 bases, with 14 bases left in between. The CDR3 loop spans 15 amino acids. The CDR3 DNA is TGTGCCAGCAGCCCAGAGCTAAGCCCCTCCTACGAGCAGTACTTC. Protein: CASSPELSPSYEQYF.

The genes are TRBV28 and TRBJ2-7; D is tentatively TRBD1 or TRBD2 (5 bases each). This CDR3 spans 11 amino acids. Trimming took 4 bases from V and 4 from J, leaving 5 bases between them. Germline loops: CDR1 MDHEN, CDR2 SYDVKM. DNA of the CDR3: TGTGCCAGCAGTTGGGGGTACGAGCAGTACTTC. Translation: CASSWGYEQYF.

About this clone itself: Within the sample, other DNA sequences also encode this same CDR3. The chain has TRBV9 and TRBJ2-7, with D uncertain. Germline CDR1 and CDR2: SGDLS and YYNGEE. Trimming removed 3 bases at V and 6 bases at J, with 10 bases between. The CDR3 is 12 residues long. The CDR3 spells CASSDRVGEQYF. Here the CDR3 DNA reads TGTGCCAGCAGCGACCGAGTGGGCGAGCAGTACTTC.

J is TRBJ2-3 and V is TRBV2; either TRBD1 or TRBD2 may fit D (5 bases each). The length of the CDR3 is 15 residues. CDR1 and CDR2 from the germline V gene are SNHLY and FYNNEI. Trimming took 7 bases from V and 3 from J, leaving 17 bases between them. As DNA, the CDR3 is TGTGCCAGCATCTACAGGCCCGGCGGGACAGATACGCAGTATTTT. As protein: CASIYRPGGTDTQYF.

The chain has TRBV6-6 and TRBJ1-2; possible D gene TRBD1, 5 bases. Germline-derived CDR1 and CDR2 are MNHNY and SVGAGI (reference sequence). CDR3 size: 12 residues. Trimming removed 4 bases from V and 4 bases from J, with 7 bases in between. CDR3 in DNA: TGTGCCAGCAGTTCAGGGTCCTATGGCTACACCTTC. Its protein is CASSSGSYGYTF.

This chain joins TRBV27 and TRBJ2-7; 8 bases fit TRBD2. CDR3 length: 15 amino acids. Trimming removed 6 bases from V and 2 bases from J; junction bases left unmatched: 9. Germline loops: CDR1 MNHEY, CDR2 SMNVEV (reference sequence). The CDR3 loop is CASSHLAGSTYEQYF. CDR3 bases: TGTGCCAGCAGCCACCTAGCGGGTTCTACCTACGAGCAGTACTTC.

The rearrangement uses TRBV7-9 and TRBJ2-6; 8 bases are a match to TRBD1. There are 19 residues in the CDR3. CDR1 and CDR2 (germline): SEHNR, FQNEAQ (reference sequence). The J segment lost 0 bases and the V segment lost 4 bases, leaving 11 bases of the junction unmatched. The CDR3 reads CASSSPGQGHISGANVLTF. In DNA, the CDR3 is TGTGCCAGCAGCTCTCCAGGACAGGGCCATATCTCTGGGGCCAACGTCCTGACTTTC.

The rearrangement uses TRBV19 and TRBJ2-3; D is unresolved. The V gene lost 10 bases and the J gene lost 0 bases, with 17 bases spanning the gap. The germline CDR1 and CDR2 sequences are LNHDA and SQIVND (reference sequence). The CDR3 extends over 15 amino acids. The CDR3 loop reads CATAPRLTSTDTQYF. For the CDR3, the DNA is TGTGCCACCGCCCCCCGGCTAACTAGCACAGATACGCAGTATTTT.

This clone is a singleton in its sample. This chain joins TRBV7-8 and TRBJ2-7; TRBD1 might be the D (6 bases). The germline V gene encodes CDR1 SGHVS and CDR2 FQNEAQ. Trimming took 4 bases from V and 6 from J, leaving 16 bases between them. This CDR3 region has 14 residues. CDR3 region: CASSWGPSYSEQYF. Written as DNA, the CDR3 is TGTGCCAGCAGCTGGGGGCCCAGTTACAGCGAGCAGTACTTC. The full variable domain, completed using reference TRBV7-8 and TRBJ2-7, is GAGVSQSPRYKVAKRGQDVALRCDPISGHVSLFWYQQALGQGPEFLTYFQNEAQLDKSGLPSDRFFAERPEGSVSTLKIQRTQQEDSAVYLCASSWGPSYSEQYFGPGTRLTVT.

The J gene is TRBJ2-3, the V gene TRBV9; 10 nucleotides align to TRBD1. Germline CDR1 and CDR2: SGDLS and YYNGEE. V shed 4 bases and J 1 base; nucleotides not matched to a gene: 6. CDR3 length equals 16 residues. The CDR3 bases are TGTGCCAGCAGCTCCCGGACAGGGGGACGCACAGATACGCAGTATTTT. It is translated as CASSSRTGGRTDTQYF.

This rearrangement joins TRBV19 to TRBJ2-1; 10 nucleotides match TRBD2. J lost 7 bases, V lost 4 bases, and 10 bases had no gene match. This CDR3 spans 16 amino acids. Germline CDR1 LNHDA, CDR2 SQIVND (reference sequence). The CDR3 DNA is TGTGCCAGTAGTACGATGGCTAGCGGGAGCCAAAATGAGCAGTTCTTC. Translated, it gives CASSTMASGSQNEQFF.

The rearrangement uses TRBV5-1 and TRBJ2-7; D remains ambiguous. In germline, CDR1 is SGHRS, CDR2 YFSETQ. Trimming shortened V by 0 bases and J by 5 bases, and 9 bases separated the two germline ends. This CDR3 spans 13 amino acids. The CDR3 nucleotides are TGCGCCAGCAGCTTGGCAGGTGGTCACGAGCAGTACTTC. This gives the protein CASSLAGGHEQYF.

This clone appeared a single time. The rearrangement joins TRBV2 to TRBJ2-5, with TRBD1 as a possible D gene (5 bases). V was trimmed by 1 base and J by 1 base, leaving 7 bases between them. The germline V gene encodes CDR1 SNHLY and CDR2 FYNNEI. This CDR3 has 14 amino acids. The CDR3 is CASSEGDSQETQYF. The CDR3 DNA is TGTGCCAGCAGTGAAGGCGACAGCCAAGAGACCCAGTACTTC. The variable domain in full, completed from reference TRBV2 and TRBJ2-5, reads EPEVTQTPSHQVTQMGQEVILRCVPISNHLYFYWYRQILGQKVEFLVSFYNNEISEKSEIFDDQFSVERPDGSNFTLKIRSTKLEDSAMYFCASSEGDSQETQYFGPGTRLLVL.

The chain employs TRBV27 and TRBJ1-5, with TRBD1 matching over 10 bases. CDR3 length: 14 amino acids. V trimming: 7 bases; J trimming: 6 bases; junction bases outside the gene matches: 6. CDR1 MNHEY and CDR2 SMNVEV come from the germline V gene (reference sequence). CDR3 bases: TGTGCCAGCACCTCTGGGACAGGGGTTCAGCCCCAGCATTTT. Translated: CASTSGTGVQPQHF.

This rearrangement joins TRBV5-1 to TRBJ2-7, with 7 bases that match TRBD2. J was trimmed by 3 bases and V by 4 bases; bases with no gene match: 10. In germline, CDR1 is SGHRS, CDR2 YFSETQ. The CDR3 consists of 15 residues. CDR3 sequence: CASSTGGGLIYEQYF. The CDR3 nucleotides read TGCGCCAGCAGCACGGGGGGAGGGCTTATCTACGAGCAGTACTTC.

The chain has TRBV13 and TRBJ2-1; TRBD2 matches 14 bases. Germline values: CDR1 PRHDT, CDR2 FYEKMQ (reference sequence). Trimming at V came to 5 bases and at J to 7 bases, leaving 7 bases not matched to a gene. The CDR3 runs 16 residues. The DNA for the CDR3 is TGTGCCAGCAGCCGTCCGACTAGCGGGAGGGAAAATGAGCAGTTCTTC. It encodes CASSRPTSGRENEQFF. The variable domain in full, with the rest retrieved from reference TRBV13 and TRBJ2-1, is AAGVIQSPRHLIKEKRETATLKCYPIPRHDTVYWYQQGPGQDPQFLISFYEKMQSDKGSIPDRFSAQQFSDYHSELNMSSLELGDSALYFCASSRPTSGRENEQFFGPGTRLTVL.

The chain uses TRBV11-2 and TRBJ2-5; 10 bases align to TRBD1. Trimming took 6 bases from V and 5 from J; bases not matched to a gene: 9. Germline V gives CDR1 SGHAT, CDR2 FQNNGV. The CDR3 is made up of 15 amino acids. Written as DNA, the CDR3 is TGTGCCAGCAGGTCCCGGACAGGGGGTAGGGAGACCCAGTACTTC. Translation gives CASRSRTGGRETQYF.

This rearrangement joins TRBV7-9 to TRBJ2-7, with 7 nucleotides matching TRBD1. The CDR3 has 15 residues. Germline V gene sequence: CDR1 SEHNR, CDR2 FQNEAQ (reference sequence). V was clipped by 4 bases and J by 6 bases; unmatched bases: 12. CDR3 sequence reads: CASSSEQGLYLEQYF. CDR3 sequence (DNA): TGTGCCAGCAGCTCTGAACAGGGGTTGTATCTCGAGCAGTACTTC.

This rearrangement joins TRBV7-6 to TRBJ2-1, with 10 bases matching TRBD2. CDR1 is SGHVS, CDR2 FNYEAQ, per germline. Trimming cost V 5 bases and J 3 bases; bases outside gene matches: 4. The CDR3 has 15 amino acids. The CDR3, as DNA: TGTGCCAGCAGCCTGGGACTAGCGAACTACAATGAGCAGTTCTTC. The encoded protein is CASSLGLANYNEQFF.

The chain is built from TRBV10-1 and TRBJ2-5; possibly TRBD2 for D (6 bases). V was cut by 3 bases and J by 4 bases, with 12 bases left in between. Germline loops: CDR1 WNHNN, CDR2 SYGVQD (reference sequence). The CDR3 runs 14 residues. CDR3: CASSDGGAGETQYF. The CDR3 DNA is TGCGCCAGCAGTGACGGAGGGGCCGGAGAGACCCAGTACTTC.

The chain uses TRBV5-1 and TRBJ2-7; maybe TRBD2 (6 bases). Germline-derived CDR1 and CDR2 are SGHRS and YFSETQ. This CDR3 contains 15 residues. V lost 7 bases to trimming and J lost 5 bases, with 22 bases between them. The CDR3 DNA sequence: TGCGCCAGCCGGCTAGCCACGGGAGCCCTCCACGAGCAGTACTTC. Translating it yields CASRLATGALHEQYF.

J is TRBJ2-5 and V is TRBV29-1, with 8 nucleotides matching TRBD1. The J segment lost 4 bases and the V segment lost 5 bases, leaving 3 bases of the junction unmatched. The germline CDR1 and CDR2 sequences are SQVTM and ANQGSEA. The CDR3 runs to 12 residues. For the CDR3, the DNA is TGCAGCGTTTTAGACAGGGGAGAGACCCAGTACTTC. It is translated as CSVLDRGETQYF.

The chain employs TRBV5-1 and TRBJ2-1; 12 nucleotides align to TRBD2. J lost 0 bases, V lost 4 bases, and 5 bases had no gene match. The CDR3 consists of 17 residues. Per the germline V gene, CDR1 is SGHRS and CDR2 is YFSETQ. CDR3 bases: TGCGCCAGCAGCACCGGACTAGCGGGGAGCTCCTACAATGAGCAGTTCTTC. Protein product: CASSTGLAGSSYNEQFF. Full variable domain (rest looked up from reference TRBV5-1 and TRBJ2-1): KAGVTQTPRYLIKTRGQQVTLSCSPISGHRSVSWYQQTPGQGLQFLFEYFSETQRNKGNFPGRFSGRQFSNSRSEMNVSTLELGDSALYLCASSTGLAGSSYNEQFFGPGTRLTVL.

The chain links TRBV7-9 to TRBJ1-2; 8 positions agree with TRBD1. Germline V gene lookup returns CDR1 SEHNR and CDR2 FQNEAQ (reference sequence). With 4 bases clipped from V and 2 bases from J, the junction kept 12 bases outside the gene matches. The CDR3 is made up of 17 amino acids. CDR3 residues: CASSSSLRTGNNYGYTF. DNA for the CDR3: TGTGCCAGCAGCTCCTCCCTAAGGACAGGGAACAACTATGGCTACACCTTC.

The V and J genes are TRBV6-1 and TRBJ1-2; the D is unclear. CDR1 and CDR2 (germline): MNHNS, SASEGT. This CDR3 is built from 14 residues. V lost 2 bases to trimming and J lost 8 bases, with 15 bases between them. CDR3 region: CASSERVKTEGYTF. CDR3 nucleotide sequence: TGTGCCAGCAGTGAACGAGTCAAAACGGAGGGCTACACCTTC.

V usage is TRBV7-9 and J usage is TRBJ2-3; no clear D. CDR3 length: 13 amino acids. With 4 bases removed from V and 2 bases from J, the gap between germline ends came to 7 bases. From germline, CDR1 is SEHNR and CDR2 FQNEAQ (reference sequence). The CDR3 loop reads CASSSSHTDTQYF. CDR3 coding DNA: TGTGCCAGCAGCTCCTCGCACACAGATACGCAGTATTTT. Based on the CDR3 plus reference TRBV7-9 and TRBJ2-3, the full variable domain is DTGVSQNPRHKITKRGQNVTFRCDPISEHNRLYWYRQTLGQGPEFLTYFQNEAQLEKSRLLSDRFSAERPKGSFSTLEIQRTEQGDSAMYLCASSSSHTDTQYFGPGTRLTVL.